This entry describes one T cell receptor (beta chain). From blood CD8+ and CD4+ T cells, TCR beta sequences were generated. TEMRA cells were FACS-enriched, and CD8+ and CD4+ T cells were isolated negatively. The data originate from a study of CD8 T cells in Susac syndrome. CDR3 size: 15 residues. Germline trimming cut 4 bases from V and 2 bases from J; bases unmatched to any gene: 8. The germline CDR1 and CDR2 sequences are SGHNT and YYREEE (reference sequence). With random hexamers, roughly 0.45 to 1 ug RNA was reverse transcribed. TCRdb redid the calling of the immunoSEQ multiplex PCR reads with MiXCR, one entry per CDR3 protein. The sample contains 300,000 to 350,000 distinct CDR3 sequences, 90% to 95% of which appear only once.

This receptor was obtained from a human donor with multiple sclerosis. The chain links TRBV5-4 to TRBJ1-2; 7 bases are a match to TRBD1. The sample was CD4+ T cells from PBMCs. Here the CDR3 reads CASSQSTGRNYGYTF. In DNA form, the CDR3 reads TGTGCCAGCAGCCAATCGACAGGGAGAAACTATGGCTACACCTTC.